The 30 T cell receptor beta chains below all came from one sample that was sequenced in a study of response to subunit inactivated influenza vaccine. TCRdb itself ran the RT-PCR reads through MiXCR, one entry per CDR3 protein. The sample holds roughly 500,000 distinct CDR3 sequences, about 15% seen once. This sample comprised CD4+ T cells sorted from PBMCs, obtained approximately 25 months after vaccination. Receptors originate from a man aged 45 to 70 who received an inactivated influenza vaccine.

Only a few counts were recorded for this clonotype. The chain carries TRBV20-1 and TRBJ2-1, with D uncertain. This CDR3 has 17 amino acids. In germline, CDR1 is DFQATT, CDR2 SNEGSKA (reference sequence). Deletions cut 1 base from V and 4 bases from J, with 20 bases between. CDR3 in amino acids: CSARGGRTVRIYNEQFF. The CDR3 nucleotides are TGCAGTGCTAGAGGTGGAAGGACGGTCCGTATTTACAATGAGCAGTTCTTC.

The chain uses TRBV20-1 and TRBJ2-1, with TRBD2 matching 8 bases. Germline-derived CDR1 and CDR2 are DFQATT and SNEGSKA (reference sequence). The V gene end was trimmed by 6 bases and the J gene end by 2 bases; junction bases not matched to a gene: 9. This CDR3 has 15 amino acids. The CDR3 protein is CSAASPGLAYNEQFF. The CDR3 bases are TGCAGTGCCGCCTCCCCGGGACTAGCCTACAATGAGCAGTTCTTC.

This chain links TRBV20-1 with TRBJ2-7; possibly TRBD2 for D (6 bases). V was pared by 6 bases and J by 2 bases, with 20 bases between. The CDR3 contains 15 residues. Germline V gives CDR1 DFQATT, CDR2 SNEGSKA (reference sequence). The chain's CDR3 is CSAQSRRGGTYEQYF. CDR3 nucleotide sequence: TGCAGTGCACAATCCCGGAGGGGCGGGACCTACGAGCAGTACTTC.

This clonotype was picked up a small number of times. V gene TRBV7-9 combines with J gene TRBJ2-2; maybe TRBD1 (6 bases). The CDR3 length is 15 residues. Trimming pared 1 base from V and 0 bases from J, leaving 6 bases between. The germline V gene has CDR1 SEHNR and CDR2 FQNEAQ (reference sequence). In nucleotides, the CDR3 is TGTGCCAGCAGCTTAGAGGGGGCGAACACCGGGGAGCTGTTTTTT. This encodes CASSLEGANTGELFF.

The chain joins TRBV18 to TRBJ1-4; D is uncertain. The length of the CDR3 is 13 residues. V lost 4 bases to trimming and J lost 3 bases, with 6 bases between them. Germline CDR1 reads KGHSH; CDR2 reads LQKENI. CDR3 sequence (DNA): TGTGCCAGCTCACGGGCGGCTAATGAAAAACTGTTTTTT. Translation gives CASSRAANEKLFF.

This clonotype has just a few counts. The V gene is TRBV15, the J gene TRBJ1-2; D ambiguous. CDR3 length: 15 amino acids. V shed 0 bases and J shed 8 bases, with 16 bases lying between them. CDR1 and CDR2 (germline): LNHNV, YYDKDF (reference sequence). The DNA of the CDR3 is TGTGCCACCAGCAGAGATCGGCCTCCGCCGAGGGGCTACACCTTC. Protein product: CATSRDRPPPRGYTF. The full variable domain, completed using reference TRBV15 and TRBJ1-2, is DAMVIQNPRYQVTQFGKPVTLSCSQTLNHNVMYWYQQKSSQAPKLLFHYYDKDFNNEADTPDNFQSRRPNTSFCFLDIRSPGLGDTAMYLCATSRDRPPPRGYTFGSGTRLTVV.

This chain joins TRBV15 and TRBJ2-7; D gene ambiguous. Germline V gives CDR1 LNHNV, CDR2 YYDKDF (reference sequence). This CDR3 has 13 amino acids. V was pared by 3 bases and J by 4 bases, with 10 bases between. The CDR3, as DNA: TGTGCCACCAGCAGCGGCAGAGCGTACGAGCAGTACTTC. It yields the protein CATSSGRAYEQYF.

This clonotype was counted ten times or more. CDR3 nucleotide sequence: TGCGCCAGCAGCTTGGAGTCGGGAGTCTACGAGCAGTACTTC. This gives the protein CASSLESGVYEQYF. J is TRBJ2-7 and V is TRBV5-1; a possible D gene is TRBD2 (6 bases). CDR1 and CDR2 from the germline V gene are SGHRS and YFSETQ. Trimming took off 0 bases at V and 3 bases at J, with 10 bases between the two ends. CDR3 size: 14 residues.

The chain recombines TRBV5-1 with TRBJ2-5, with 7 bases aligning to TRBD1. This CDR3 is 14 amino acids long. V lost 3 bases to trimming and J lost 5 bases; unmatched junction nucleotides: 7. The germline gives CDR1 SGHRS, CDR2 YFSETQ. The CDR3: CASSSTGIRETQYF. CDR3 DNA sequence: TGCGCCAGCAGCTCGACAGGGATTCGGGAGACCCAGTACTTC. The complete variable domain, with remaining parts taken from reference TRBV5-1 and TRBJ2-5, reads KAGVTQTPRYLIKTRGQQVTLSCSPISGHRSVSWYQQTPGQGLQFLFEYFSETQRNKGNFPGRFSGRQFSNSRSEMNVSTLELGDSALYLCASSSTGIRETQYFGPGTRLLVL.

This clonotype was seen more than once but under ten times. This chain links TRBV20-1 with TRBJ2-5; 13 bases are shared with TRBD2. Trimming removed 3 bases from V and 2 bases from J; junction bases left unmatched: 6. The CDR3 spans 16 residues. The germline gives CDR1 DFQATT, CDR2 SNEGSKA (reference sequence). In DNA, the CDR3 is TGCAGTGCTAGCCCAATGACTAGCGGGGGGCAAGAGACCCAGTACTTC. It codes for CSASPMTSGGQETQYF.

The chain recombines TRBV11-2 with TRBJ2-2; D may be TRBD1 (5 bases). Germline assignment: CDR1 SGHAT and CDR2 FQNNGV. V lost 6 bases, J lost 1 base, and 15 bases lay in between. The CDR3 extends over 16 amino acids. CDR3 bases: TGTGCCAGCAGTCCTCCAGGGTCCCTGAACACCGGGGAGCTGTTTTTT. Its protein is CASSPPGSLNTGELFF.

This clonotype was seen repeatedly, ten times or more. This sequence joins TRBV11-1 and TRBJ2-2, with D uncertain. This CDR3 is 13 amino acids long. Looked up from germline, CDR1 is SGHAT and CDR2 is FQDESV (reference sequence). Between the trimmed V and J ends, which lost 3 bases and 5 bases, there was a span of 7 bases. This CDR3 is CASSFGLTGELFF. The CDR3 DNA reads TGTGCCAGCAGCTTCGGCCTAACCGGGGAGCTGTTTTTT.

This clonotype was counted a few times. The CDR3 coding sequence is TGTGCCAGCAGCCAAAGTGGGGCTGGGGCCAACGTCCTGACTTTC. Translated: CASSQSGAGANVLTF. The chain combines TRBV4-2 with TRBJ2-6, with D uncertain. Germline V gene sequence: CDR1 LGHNA, CDR2 YNFKEQ. CDR3 length: 15 residues. Trimming removed 2 bases at V and 2 bases at J, with 7 bases between.

This clonotype was seen repeatedly, ten times or more. The chain uses TRBV4-3 and TRBJ2-5; 9 bases line up with TRBD2. The CDR3 consists of 15 residues. Per the germline V gene, CDR1 is LGHNA and CDR2 is YSLEER. The J segment lost 3 bases and the V segment lost 0 bases, leaving 2 bases of the junction unmatched. CDR3 nucleotides: TGCGCCAGCAGCCAAGATCGACTAGCGGAAGAGACCCAGTACTTC. It codes for CASSQDRLAEETQYF.

This clonotype was counted only a few times. The rearrangement joins TRBV5-1 to TRBJ2-4; either TRBD1 or TRBD2 may fit D (5 bases each). This CDR3 is 14 amino acids long. The V end lost 4 bases, the J end lost 8 bases, and 16 bases lay between the germline ends. The germline gives CDR1 SGHRS, CDR2 YFSETQ. In nucleotides, the CDR3 is TGCGCCAGCAGCGTCGAGGGGCCCCTTGACATTCAGTACTTC. This gives the protein CASSVEGPLDIQYF. Full variable domain (remainder filled in from reference TRBV5-1 and TRBJ2-4): KAGVTQTPRYLIKTRGQQVTLSCSPISGHRSVSWYQQTPGQGLQFLFEYFSETQRNKGNFPGRFSGRQFSNSRSEMNVSTLELGDSALYLCASSVEGPLDIQYFGAGTRLSVL.

This chain links TRBV7-3 with TRBJ2-7; TRBD1 aligns across 7 bases. V shed 5 bases, J shed 5 bases, and the junction held 6 bases outside the gene matches. The CDR3 is made up of 13 amino acids. Germline CDR1 and CDR2: SGHTA and FQGTGA. CDR3 residues: CASSPDREHEQYF. The CDR3 DNA sequence: TGTGCCAGCAGCCCTGACAGGGAACACGAGCAGTACTTC. Full variable domain (rest looked up from reference TRBV7-3 and TRBJ2-7): GAGVSQTPSNKVTEKGKYVELRCDPISGHTALYWYRQSLGQGPEFLIYFQGTGAADDSGLPNDRFFAVRPEGSVSTLKIQRTERGDSAVYLCASSPDREHEQYFGPGTRLTVT.

This clonotype was seen a few times. CDR3: CAISDGTSGGPTDTQYF. The CDR3 region has the DNA TGTGCCATCAGTGACGGGACTAGCGGGGGCCCCACAGATACGCAGTATTTT. The V gene is TRBV10-3, the J gene TRBJ2-3; 14 bases are a match to TRBD2. V was pared by 3 bases and J by 2 bases, with 4 bases of the junction left unmatched. Germline values: CDR1 ENHRY, CDR2 SYGVKD. The CDR3 consists of 17 residues.

This clonotype was picked up a small number of times. This chain connects TRBV20-1 to TRBJ1-2; 12 nucleotides match TRBD1. CDR3 length equals 15 residues. Trimming at V came to 2 bases and at J to 2 bases, leaving 3 bases not matched to a gene. The V gene's germline CDR1 is DFQATT and CDR2 SNEGSKA (reference sequence). The DNA of the CDR3 is TGCAGTGCTAGATCGGGGACAGGGGGCAACTATGGCTACACCTTC. This codes for CSARSGTGGNYGYTF.

At least ten counts were recorded for this clonotype. The chain couples TRBV7-9 to TRBJ1-2; the D is unclear. Trimming left V 5 bases short and J 7 bases short, with 14 bases between. Germline CDR1 is SEHNR and CDR2 is FQNEAQ (reference sequence). This CDR3 spans 13 amino acids. As DNA, the CDR3 is TGTGCCAGCAGCCCCGACACGCGAACTGGCTACACCTTC. It codes for CASSPDTRTGYTF.

The chain joins TRBV25-1 to TRBJ2-5, with 9 nucleotides matching TRBD1. V lost 5 bases to trimming and J lost 5 bases; unmatched junction nucleotides: 15. This CDR3 has 17 amino acids. Germline V gene sequence: CDR1 MGHDK, CDR2 SYGVNS. As DNA, the CDR3 is TGTGCCAGCAGTAAACGAGCCTCCGGGACAGGGTTCGAGACCCAGTACTTC. Encoded protein: CASSKRASGTGFETQYF.

V and J are TRBV10-1 and TRBJ2-3; the D call may be TRBD1 or TRBD2 (5 bases each). CDR1 is WNHNN and CDR2 is SYGVQD in the germline V gene (reference sequence). V lost 7 bases and J lost 2, with 10 bases in between. CDR3 length: 13 residues. Written as DNA, the CDR3 is TGCGCCAGCAACCGGGACCACACAGATACGCAGTATTTT. Residues: CASNRDHTDTQYF.

This clonotype was counted between two and nine times. The rearrangement joins TRBV5-1 to TRBJ1-1; D is unresolved. The CDR3 spans 16 residues. Between the trimmed V and J ends, which lost 3 bases and 0 bases, there was a span of 15 bases. Germline lookup yields CDR1 SGHRS and CDR2 YFSETQ. CDR3 region: CASSYAPGGVNTEAFF. The CDR3 DNA reads as TGCGCCAGCAGCTACGCACCAGGCGGGGTGAACACTGAAGCTTTCTTT.

This clonotype was picked up many times. The chain combines TRBV7-9 with TRBJ2-7, with 7 bases lining up with TRBD1. V lost 6 bases to trimming and J lost 1 base; unmatched junction nucleotides: 3. The CDR3 has 13 amino acids. Germline CDR1 and CDR2: SEHNR and FQNEAQ (reference sequence). CDR3 region: CASRRDRSYEQYF. The CDR3 DNA reads as TGTGCCAGCAGACGGGACAGATCCTACGAGCAGTACTTC.

This clonotype was counted a few times. The V and J genes are TRBV4-2 and TRBJ1-6, with D maybe TRBD1 (5 bases). V was pared by 4 bases and J by 4 bases, with 14 bases between. The CDR3 loop spans 16 amino acids. The germline V gene encodes CDR1 LGHNA and CDR2 YNFKEQ. The CDR3 here is CASSLISGAYNSPLHF. The DNA for the CDR3 is TGTGCCAGCAGCCTAATTAGCGGGGCTTATAATTCACCCCTCCACTTT.

This clonotype was counted only a few times. The J gene is TRBJ1-1, the V gene TRBV20-1, with a possible D match to TRBD1 (5 bases). Germline CDR1 reads DFQATT; CDR2 reads SNEGSKA (reference sequence). Deletions cut 3 bases from V and 1 base from J, with 6 bases between. The CDR3 consists of 12 residues. The CDR3 nucleotides are TGCAGTGCTAGGGGGGGGAACACTGAAGCTTTCTTT. This gives the protein CSARGGNTEAFF.

This clonotype was found a few times. This chain connects TRBV29-1 to TRBJ2-1; 7 bases agree with TRBD1. The CDR3 sequence is 14 residues long. The V gene end was trimmed by 1 base and the J gene end by 6 bases; junction bases not matched to a gene: 6. Germline CDR1 reads SQVTM; CDR2 reads ANQGSEA. As DNA, the CDR3 is TGCAGCGTTGAAGGTCGACAGGGCGTCAATGAGCAGTTCTTC. Translation: CSVEGRQGVNEQFF.

The V call is TRBV5-1, the J call TRBJ2-1, with D perhaps being TRBD1 or TRBD2 (5 bases each). Germline CDR1 is SGHRS and CDR2 is YFSETQ. The germline V and J ends were trimmed by 4 bases and 10 bases, with 15 bases remaining between them. This CDR3 contains 13 residues. The CDR3 nucleotides read TGCGCCAGCAGCCGGGGCGAGACGAAGGAGCAGTTCTTC. Its translation: CASSRGETKEQFF.

Ten or more counts support this clonotype. The V gene is TRBV20-1, the J gene TRBJ1-6, with D unresolved. Germline V gene data show CDR1 as DFQATT and CDR2 as SNEGSKA (reference sequence). The CDR3 extends over 12 amino acids. The V and J ends lost 6 bases and 7 bases respectively, with 10 bases between them. The CDR3 nucleotides read TGCAGTGCAGAGAAGGGAAATTCACCCCTCCACTTT. Its protein is CSAEKGNSPLHF.

This clonotype has a handful of counts. This sequence joins TRBV4-3 and TRBJ2-1; D gene unclear. Per germline, CDR1 LGHNA and CDR2 YSLEER. This CDR3 comprises 16 residues. Trimming stripped 1 base from V and 4 bases from J, with 14 bases between. The CDR3: CASSQVRSVDYNEQFF. The DNA of the CDR3 is TGCGCCAGCAGCCAAGTAAGGAGTGTTGATTACAATGAGCAGTTCTTC.

The sample holds one count of this clonotype. V is TRBV29-1 and J is TRBJ2-5, with 7 nucleotides matching TRBD2. The ends lost 0 bases at V and 9 bases at J; junction bases unmatched: 22. Germline CDR1 and CDR2: SQVTM and ANQGSEA. The CDR3 spans 18 residues. The CDR3 region is CSVEDHRAPRTRPQAQYF. CDR3 nucleotides: TGCAGCGTTGAAGATCACCGGGCCCCCCGGACTAGGCCCCAGGCCCAGTACTTC.